This passage covers 18 T cell receptor beta chains from one sample sequenced in a study of T cells in Graves' hyperthyroidism and ophthalmopathy. RNA transcripts gave rise to amplified TCR beta CDR3 regions. An initial round of RT-PCR targeting the TCR CDR3 relied on the HTBI primer set. From the multiplex PCR reads, TCRdb called clonotypes with MiXCR, one entry per CDR3 protein. The sample includes about 620,000 distinct CDR3 sequences, about a sixth of them seen just once. The sample consisted of blood. All receptors derive from a woman aged 30 to 39 with Graves' hyperthyroidism.

At least ten counts were recorded for this clonotype. The chain combines TRBV20-1 with TRBJ2-7; D is undetermined. Germline assignment: CDR1 DFQATT and CDR2 SNEGSKA (reference sequence). V lost 5 bases and J lost 3, with 17 bases in between. The CDR3 totals 14 residues. The CDR3 coding sequence is TGCAGTGCTCAGGCACCCGGAACCGTCTACGAGCAGTACTTC. Amino acid sequence: CSAQAPGTVYEQYF.

This clonotype was seen ten or more times. This chain joins TRBV7-8 and TRBJ1-2, with TRBD1 as a possible D gene (6 bases). This CDR3 is built from 15 residues. V was trimmed by 0 bases and J by 8 bases, leaving 16 bases between them. CDR1 is SGHVS, CDR2 FQNEAQ, per germline. The CDR3 nucleotides are TGTGCCAGCAGCTTAGCCCTAACAGGGACTGAGGGCTACACCTTC. Amino acid sequence: CASSLALTGTEGYTF.

The genes are TRBV20-1 and TRBJ2-5; the D is unclear. Looked up from germline, CDR1 is DFQATT and CDR2 is SNEGSKA (reference sequence). V shed 2 bases and J shed 2 bases, with 9 bases lying between them. The CDR3 sequence is 13 residues long. CDR3: CSARRRAQETQYF. The CDR3 region has the DNA TGCAGTGCTAGAAGACGGGCTCAAGAGACCCAGTACTTC.

This clonotype was counted only a few times. The chain has TRBV9 and TRBJ1-1; no clear D gene. The CDR3 has 14 residues. Per the germline V gene, CDR1 is SGDLS and CDR2 is YYNGEE. Between the trimmed V and J ends, which lost 0 bases and 3 bases, there was a span of 9 bases. The CDR3 sequence: CASSVGARDTEAFF. The CDR3 DNA is TGTGCCAGCAGCGTAGGTGCCCGGGACACTGAAGCTTTCTTT.

This clonotype was observed a handful of times. The chain joins TRBV28 to TRBJ2-1; 8 nucleotides agree with TRBD2. J gave up 5 bases and V 3 bases, and 15 bases lay outside the gene matches. Germline V gives CDR1 MDHEN, CDR2 SYDVKM. The CDR3 spans 18 residues. The CDR3 loop is CASSFISLSGKGHNEQFF. The CDR3 DNA reads TGTGCCAGCAGTTTTATATCCCTTAGCGGGAAAGGTCACAATGAGCAGTTCTTC.

V usage is TRBV9 and J usage is TRBJ2-3, with D possibly TRBD2 on 6 matching bases. Germline CDR1 is SGDLS and CDR2 is YYNGEE. Trimming stripped 5 bases from V and 2 bases from J, with 18 bases between. The CDR3 has 16 amino acids. The DNA for the CDR3 is TGTGCCAGCAGTGCGTTTAGCGGCCCAATCACAGATACGCAGTATTTT. Amino acids: CASSAFSGPITDTQYF.

This clonotype was counted ten times or more. V usage is TRBV28 and J usage is TRBJ2-5; 11 nucleotides align to TRBD2. Germline V lookup: CDR1 MDHEN, CDR2 SYDVKM. J was trimmed by 5 bases and V by 4 bases; bases with no gene match: 12. This CDR3 has 17 amino acids. CDR3 nucleotides: TGTGCCAGCAGTTCCCGCCCACTAGCGGGAGTTGATGAGACCCAGTACTTC. Protein product: CASSSRPLAGVDETQYF. The full variable domain, completed using reference TRBV28 and TRBJ2-5, is DVKVTQSSRYLVKRTGEKVFLECVQDMDHENMFWYRQDPGLGLRLIYFSYDVKMKEKGDIPEGYSVSREKKERFSLILESASTNQTSMYLCASSSRPLAGVDETQYFGPGTRLLVL.

The rearrangement uses TRBV28 and TRBJ2-2; D is unresolved. The germline gives CDR1 MDHEN, CDR2 SYDVKM. The CDR3 consists of 14 residues. V was clipped by 0 bases and J by 5 bases, with 7 bases between them. The CDR3 DNA follows: TGTGCCAGCAGTTTATGGGGGAAAACCGGGGAGCTGTTTTTT. This translates into CASSLWGKTGELFF. The full variable domain, completed using reference TRBV28 and TRBJ2-2, is DVKVTQSSRYLVKRTGEKVFLECVQDMDHENMFWYRQDPGLGLRLIYFSYDVKMKEKGDIPEGYSVSREKKERFSLILESASTNQTSMYLCASSLWGKTGELFFGEGSRLTVL.

This chain joins TRBV7-3 and TRBJ2-1, with 8 positions matching TRBD2. The CDR3 spans 14 residues. V gave up 5 bases and J gave up 8 bases; unmatched junction bases: 8. Germline CDR1 and CDR2: SGHTA and FQGTGA. The CDR3 sequence: CASSNSGNRYEQFF. In nucleotides, the CDR3 is TGTGCCAGCAGCAATAGCGGGAACCGCTATGAGCAGTTCTTC.

The V call is TRBV2, the J call TRBJ1-2; D not resolved. Germline assignment: CDR1 SNHLY and CDR2 FYNNEI. This CDR3 has 13 residues. The V end was cut by 2 bases, the J end by 2 bases, with 6 bases between. For the CDR3, the DNA is TGTGCCAGCAGTGAAAGGTCCAACTATGGCTACACCTTC. Encoded protein: CASSERSNYGYTF.

In its sample, this clonotype was seen many times. This chain links TRBV30 with TRBJ2-5, with D uncertain. The germline CDR1 and CDR2 sequences are GTSNPN and SVGIG (reference sequence). Trimming removed 6 bases at V and 4 bases at J, with 21 bases between. The CDR3 loop spans 15 amino acids. The DNA for the CDR3 is TGTGCCTGTAGAGTGTCTGGGCGGAGTCTAGAGACCCAGTACTTC. It is translated as CACRVSGRSLETQYF.

This clonotype was seen repeatedly, ten times or more. The chain joins TRBV2 to TRBJ1-3; tentative D call: TRBD1 (5 bases). This CDR3 is built from 15 residues. CDR1 and CDR2 (germline): SNHLY, FYNNEI. The V and J ends lost 5 bases and 4 bases respectively, with 15 bases between them. The CDR3 coding sequence is TGTGCCAGCAGTCCCGAGAGGGGTGGCGGAAACACCATATATTTT. Translated: CASSPERGGGNTIYF.

This clonotype has at least ten counts. CDR3 sequence: CASSLGGLLEQYF. CDR3 sequence (DNA): TGTGCCAGCAGCTTAGGGGGCCTGCTGGAGCAGTACTTC. The chain recombines TRBV7-2 with TRBJ2-7; D is perhaps TRBD1 (5 bases). V was pared by 1 base and J by 7 bases, with 11 bases between. The germline V gene encodes CDR1 SGHTA and CDR2 FQGNSA. The CDR3 covers 13 residues.

The chain recombines TRBV28 with TRBJ1-3, with no clear D. There are 17 residues in the CDR3. The V gene lost 4 bases and the J gene lost 0 bases, with 16 bases spanning the gap. In germline, CDR1 is MDHEN, CDR2 SYDVKM. CDR3 protein: CASSSQVPIRSGNTIYF. The CDR3 bases are TGTGCCAGCAGTTCCCAGGTACCCATTCGCTCTGGAAACACCATATATTTT.

This clonotype was found many times. This chain connects TRBV29-1 to TRBJ1-1; D is unresolved. V lost 4 bases and J 0 bases, leaving 6 bases between the germline ends. The CDR3 contains 12 residues. Germline CDR1 SQVTM, CDR2 ANQGSEA. This CDR3 reads CSVVGVNTEAFF. Written as DNA, the CDR3 is TGCAGCGTTGTTGGGGTGAACACTGAAGCTTTCTTT.

The sample holds many counts of this clonotype. This rearrangement joins TRBV11-3 to TRBJ2-1; the match to TRBD2 covers 7 bases. After removal of 1 base from V and 5 bases from J, the junction contained 8 bases not matched to a gene. CDR1 SGHNT and CDR2 YENEEA come from the germline V gene. This CDR3 has 16 amino acids. CDR3 coding DNA: TGTGCCAGCAGCTTAGTCTTAGCGGGCCCAGACAATGAGCAGTTCTTC. Translating it yields CASSLVLAGPDNEQFF.

This clonotype was observed at least ten times. The genes are TRBV11-3 and TRBJ2-7; D is possibly TRBD1 (6 bases). Looked up from germline, CDR1 is SGHNT and CDR2 is YENEEA. The CDR3 sequence is 14 residues long. V lost 0 bases and J lost 4, with 10 bases in between. The CDR3 DNA follows: TGTGCCAGCAGCTTAGACAGGGGCCATTACGAGCAGTACTTC. It translates to CASSLDRGHYEQYF.

This clonotype has more than one count but fewer than ten. The chain links TRBV5-8 to TRBJ2-3; 10 nucleotides line up with TRBD1. The CDR3 spans 15 residues. V lost 8 bases to trimming and J lost 3 bases; unmatched junction nucleotides: 9. CDR1 SGHTS and CDR2 YDEGEE come from the germline V gene. The CDR3 region has the DNA TGTGCCAGTCGCAATGGGACAGGGGTGACAGATACGCAGTATTTT. It translates to CASRNGTGVTDTQYF.